Sequencing of this TCR beta chain was carried out in a study of cytomegalovirus exposure and HLA in healthy donors. Across the study: A later analysis reported the roughly 120 validation repertoires used the same platform as the roughly 700 first-cohort repertoires.

Sequencing used immunoSEQ multiplex PCR; TCRdb keeps in-frame clones, though not all of them. The sample has a few hundred thousand clones; around 90% are singletons. The germline V gene encodes CDR1 MDHEN and CDR2 SYDVKM. Trimming cost V 4 bases and J 8 bases; bases outside gene matches: 6. This CDR3 is built from 13 residues. This clone has only one observation. Specimen: PBMCs. The receptor was isolated from a woman younger than 30 in good health and CMV-seronegative. The V and J genes are TRBV28 and TRBJ1-2, with 8 bases that match TRBD1. The CDR3 sequence is CASSSGTGGGYTF. CDR3 coding DNA: TGTGCCAGCAGTTCTGGGACAGGCGGAGGCTACACCTTC.